One and the same sample provided the 14 T cell receptor beta chains below, sequenced in a study of OX40 agonist ivuxolimab in advanced cancers. The method was immunoSEQ multiplex PCR; TCRdb's version includes in-frame clones alone and lacks a portion of them. The table has 130,000 or so clones, 75% to 95% seen once. Material: CD4+ or CD8+ T cells sorted from blood, obtained in a trial of the OX40 agonist ivuxolimab. Source of these receptors: an adult with an advanced solid tumor such as melanoma, head and neck, liver or kidney cancer.

The V gene is TRBV10-1, the J gene TRBJ2-1; 12 positions match TRBD2. The CDR3 runs to 17 residues. Germline values: CDR1 WNHNN, CDR2 SYGVQD (reference sequence). V shed 2 bases and J 1 base; nucleotides not matched to a gene: 3. CDR3 loop: CASSEGLAGTSYNEQFF. The CDR3 DNA reads as TGCGCCAGCAGTGAGGGACTAGCGGGAACTTCCTACAATGAGCAGTTCTTC.

This chain uses TRBV7-9 with TRBJ2-1; D is possibly TRBD1 or TRBD2 (5 bases each). Germline values: CDR1 SEHNR, CDR2 FQNEAQ (reference sequence). The CDR3 sequence is 16 residues long. The germline V and J ends were trimmed by 0 bases and 1 base, with 10 bases remaining between them. The CDR3 loop is CASSLAGVGSYNEQFF. The CDR3 coding sequence is TGTGCCAGCAGCTTAGCGGGGGTTGGGTCCTACAATGAGCAGTTCTTC.

This clone occurred once. V usage is TRBV14 and J usage is TRBJ1-4, with 10 bases that match TRBD1. The CDR3 is made up of 15 amino acids. CDR1 and CDR2 from the germline V gene are SGHDN and FVKESK. The V segment lost 2 bases and the J segment 8 bases; nucleotides outside the gene matches: 5. This CDR3 reads CASSQWGQGMEKLFF. As DNA, the CDR3 is TGTGCCAGCAGCCAATGGGGACAGGGGATGGAAAAACTGTTTTTT.

The chain carries TRBV7-3 and TRBJ2-7; 8 nucleotides agree with TRBD2. This CDR3 region has 14 residues. Unmatched junction bases numbered 9, after V lost 5 bases and J lost 6 bases. Germline V gene data show CDR1 as SGHTA and CDR2 as FQGTGA. This CDR3 reads CASSTTSAKGEQYF. CDR3 sequence (DNA): TGTGCCAGCAGCACGACTAGCGCTAAGGGCGAGCAGTACTTC. The whole variable domain, filled in from reference TRBV7-3 and TRBJ2-7, reads GAGVSQTPSNKVTEKGKYVELRCDPISGHTALYWYRQSLGQGPEFLIYFQGTGAADDSGLPNDRFFAVRPEGSVSTLKIQRTERGDSAVYLCASSTTSAKGEQYFGPGTRLTVT.

The chain carries TRBV19 and TRBJ2-5; TRBD2 matches 8 bases. Gene TRBJ2-7 matches the end of the DNA better, so the J call may be wrong. Per the germline V gene, CDR1 is LNHDA and CDR2 is SQIVND (reference sequence). This CDR3 is 15 amino acids long. This CDR3 is CASSIVSSGSHEQYF. The CDR3 nucleotides read TGTGCCAGTAGTATTGTCTCCAGCGGGAGCCACGAGCAGTACTTC.

V gene TRBV4-2 combines with J gene TRBJ1-6; D is perhaps TRBD1 (5 bases). With 1 base removed from V and 3 bases from J, the gap between germline ends came to 7 bases. The CDR3 length is 15 residues. Germline V CDR1 and CDR2: LGHNA, YNFKEQ. DNA for the CDR3: TGTGCCAGCAGCCAAGGGGGGGTCTATAATTCACCCCTCCACTTT. Translation: CASSQGGVYNSPLHF.

J is TRBJ2-1 and V is TRBV4-3, with TRBD2 identical over 16 bases. Germline CDR1 is LGHNA and CDR2 is YSLEER. This CDR3 spans 20 amino acids. After removal of 4 bases from V and 4 bases from J, the junction contained 13 bases not matched to a gene. As DNA, the CDR3 is TGCGCCAGCAGCCGAATTTCGGGACTAGCGGGAGGGCCACTATACAATGAGCAGTTCTTC. This translates into CASSRISGLAGGPLYNEQFF.

This clone came up once. The V call is TRBV5-4, the J call TRBJ2-1; a possible D gene is TRBD2 (6 bases). The CDR3 contains 16 residues. Germline V gene sequence: CDR1 SGHNT, CDR2 YYREEE (reference sequence). V was clipped by 4 bases and J by 1 base, with 15 bases between them. CDR3 sequence reads: CASSPAETRSYNEQFF. The CDR3 nucleotides are TGTGCCAGCAGCCCCGCCGAGACTAGATCCTACAATGAGCAGTTCTTC.

The chain is built from TRBV2 and TRBJ2-2, with 12 bases matching TRBD2. Per germline, CDR1 SNHLY and CDR2 FYNNEI. The ends lost 7 bases at V and 2 bases at J; junction bases unmatched: 2. This CDR3 has 15 amino acids. The DNA for the CDR3 is TGTGCCAGCACCGGACTAGCGGGAAACACCGGGGAGCTGTTTTTT. This translates into CASTGLAGNTGELFF. Full variable domain (missing parts from reference TRBV2 and TRBJ2-2): EPEVTQTPSHQVTQMGQEVILRCVPISNHLYFYWYRQILGQKVEFLVSFYNNEISEKSEIFDDQFSVERPDGSNFTLKIRSTKLEDSAMYFCASTGLAGNTGELFFGEGSRLTVL.

CDR3 region: CASRLTGNTEAFF. In DNA, the CDR3 is TGTGCCAGCAGATTGACAGGGAACACTGAAGCTTTCTTT. The V call is TRBV7-8, the J call TRBJ1-1, with a tentative D call TRBD1 (6 bases). V lost 6 bases and J lost 1, with 9 bases in between. Germline V gene lookup returns CDR1 SGHVS and CDR2 FQNEAQ. This CDR3 has 13 amino acids.

The chain uses TRBV5-1 and TRBJ1-4; possibly TRBD1 for D (5 bases). CDR3 length equals 15 residues. CDR1 and CDR2 from the germline V gene are SGHRS and YFSETQ. The V end was cut by 4 bases, the J end by 2 bases, with 12 bases between. The CDR3 here is CASSLGTATNEKLFF. DNA of the CDR3: TGCGCCAGCAGCCTAGGGACTGCCACTAATGAAAAACTGTTTTTT.

The V and J genes are TRBV12-5 and TRBJ1-5, with 8 positions matching TRBD1. V lost 2 bases and J lost 6; bases outside the gene matches: 9. This CDR3 is built from 16 residues. Germline assignment: CDR1 LGHNT and CDR2 FRNRAP. The CDR3 sequence: CASGLTPGQGVQPQHF. CDR3 bases: TGTGCTAGTGGTTTGACCCCCGGACAGGGTGTTCAGCCCCAGCATTTT.

V and J are TRBV5-1 and TRBJ2-1, with D perhaps given as TRBD1 or TRBD2 (6 bases each). Looked up from germline, CDR1 is SGHRS and CDR2 is YFSETQ. Trimming pared 7 bases from V and 9 bases from J, leaving 20 bases between. There are 14 residues in the CDR3. CDR3 protein: CASETEGGGSEQFF. Written as DNA, the CDR3 is TGCGCCAGCGAGACGGAGGGGGGTGGGAGTGAGCAGTTCTTC.

The chain couples TRBV27 to TRBJ2-5; the D call may be TRBD1 or TRBD2 (6 bases each). The CDR3 has 16 residues. V was pared by 3 bases and J by 9 bases, with 23 bases between. Germline V gene lookup returns CDR1 MNHEY and CDR2 SMNVEV (reference sequence). The CDR3 nucleotides are TGTGCCAGCAGTTTGGGGTTTCGACGGGGGCCGGATTCCCAGTACTTC. Its translation is CASSLGFRRGPDSQYF.